The 22 T cell receptor beta chains presented below share a single source sample, sequenced in a study of shared clonotypes between healthy human individuals. TCRdb's table, derived via immunoSEQ multiplex PCR, lists solely in-frame clones and lacks some. The sample has about 1 million clones, about 70% seen once; the top ten hold approximately 1.5%. The sequencing input was memory CD4+ T cells sorted from blood. The subset: CD45RA-negative fraction. The receptor set was obtained from a man younger than 35 in good health.

This clone appeared a few times. The chain employs TRBV11-2 and TRBJ2-1; 9 nucleotides align to TRBD1. The V segment lost 5 bases and the J segment 7 bases; nucleotides outside the gene matches: 15. The V gene's germline CDR1 is SGHAT and CDR2 FQNNGV. The CDR3 is 17 residues long. CDR3 residues: CASSPNSGTGPRNEQFF. In nucleotides, the CDR3 is TGTGCCAGCAGCCCGAATTCCGGGACAGGGCCTCGGAATGAGCAGTTCTTC.

The J gene is TRBJ1-1, the V gene TRBV19, with 9 bases that match TRBD1. The CDR3 loop spans 16 amino acids. Trimming removed 3 bases from V and 6 bases from J; junction bases left unmatched: 11. Per the germline V gene, CDR1 is LNHDA and CDR2 is SQIVND (reference sequence). For the CDR3, the DNA is TGTGCCAGTAGTATGCGTTTAGGACAGGGGACCCCTGAAGCTTTCTTT. Translated: CASSMRLGQGTPEAFF.

This clone has just a few counts. V gene TRBV4-1 combines with J gene TRBJ1-2; TRBD1 might be the D (6 bases). The V gene's germline CDR1 is MGHRA and CDR2 YSYEKL. Deletions cut 1 base from V and 6 bases from J, with 21 bases between. The CDR3 runs 17 residues. CDR3 in DNA: TGCGCCAGCAGCCAAGCCAATGGGAGGGGGGAAGAAAATGGCTACACCTTC. Its translation: CASSQANGRGEENGYTF.

This clone was detected a few times. The chain carries TRBV5-1 and TRBJ2-7, with 8 bases aligning to TRBD1. Germline assignment: CDR1 SGHRS and CDR2 YFSETQ. V lost 0 bases to trimming and J lost 6 bases; unmatched junction nucleotides: 5. The CDR3 length is 14 residues. Written as DNA, the CDR3 is TGCGCCAGCAGCTTGGCCGGGACAGGAAGCGAGCAGTACTTC. Amino acid sequence: CASSLAGTGSEQYF.

V usage is TRBV10-3 and J usage is TRBJ1-2; D gene uncertain. The CDR3 sequence is 15 residues long. CDR1 is ENHRY, CDR2 SYGVKD, per germline. Trimming removed 3 bases from V and 3 bases from J, with 14 bases in between. CDR3 protein: CAISEPLKRDYGYTF. CDR3 in DNA: TGTGCCATCAGTGAACCGCTAAAAAGGGACTATGGCTACACCTTC.

This clone was picked up a small number of times. This chain uses TRBV5-4 with TRBJ1-5; a weak D match, TRBD1 (5 bases). The V and J ends lost 4 bases and 6 bases respectively, with 14 bases between them. The germline CDR1 and CDR2 sequences are SGHNT and YYREEE (reference sequence). This CDR3 spans 14 amino acids. This CDR3 reads CASSRDPSGQPQHF. The CDR3, as DNA: TGTGCCAGCAGCCGGGACCCTAGCGGTCAGCCCCAGCATTTT.

This chain links TRBV2 with TRBJ2-3; D not resolved. V lost 5 bases and J 5 bases, leaving 8 bases between the germline ends. Germline assignment: CDR1 SNHLY and CDR2 FYNNEI. CDR3 size: 12 residues. This chain's CDR3 is CASSLSRDTQYF. For the CDR3, the DNA is TGTGCCAGCAGTTTATCTAGAGATACGCAGTATTTT.

The chain couples TRBV19 to TRBJ2-3; perhaps TRBD2 as D (5 bases). Germline CDR1 LNHDA, CDR2 SQIVND (reference sequence). The CDR3 loop spans 15 amino acids. Trimming pared 4 bases from V and 4 bases from J, leaving 15 bases between. The CDR3 DNA is TGTGCCAGTAGTACACCAAGCCCCGGGGCAGATACGCAGTATTTT. Its translation: CASSTPSPGADTQYF.

The chain carries TRBV15 and TRBJ1-4, with D hard to call. V lost 0 bases and J lost 11, with 10 bases in between. The germline V gene encodes CDR1 LNHNV and CDR2 YYDKDF (reference sequence). The CDR3 is 13 amino acids. The CDR3 here is CATSRDEGTKLFF. The CDR3 DNA reads TGTGCCACCAGCAGAGATGAAGGCACCAAACTGTTTTTT.

The chain is built from TRBV2 and TRBJ2-5, with 9 bases aligning to TRBD2. Germline loops: CDR1 SNHLY, CDR2 FYNNEI. The CDR3 runs to 14 residues. V lost 6 bases, J lost 4 bases, and 6 bases stayed unmatched. In nucleotides, the CDR3 is TGTGCCAGCAGCCGTAGCGGGAGAGGAGAGACCCAGTACTTC. It yields the protein CASSRSGRGETQYF.

This clone has a single count. This same CDR3 is encoded by further DNA sequences in the sample. J is TRBJ1-5 and V is TRBV6-5, with unresolved D. The germline V gene has CDR1 MNHEY and CDR2 SVGAGI. This CDR3 spans 15 amino acids. Trimming left V 0 bases short and J 0 bases short, with 6 bases between. The CDR3 bases are TGTGCCAGCAGTTACTCTGGTTATAGCAATCAGCCCCAGCATTTT. This gives the protein CASSYSGYSNQPQHF.

This chain uses TRBV7-2 with TRBJ2-2, with D perhaps being TRBD1 or TRBD2 (5 bases each). CDR3 length equals 17 residues. Per the germline V gene, CDR1 is SGHTA and CDR2 is FQGNSA. The V and J ends lost 0 bases and 4 bases respectively, with 15 bases between them. As DNA, the CDR3 is TGTGCCAGCAGCTTAGCGTCGGGACCAATCTTCACCGGGGAGCTGTTTTTT. Amino acids: CASSLASGPIFTGELFF.

The chain employs TRBV4-1 and TRBJ2-7, with 7 bases identical to TRBD1. The V segment lost 1 base and the J segment 4 bases; nucleotides outside the gene matches: 7. The germline V gene has CDR1 MGHRA and CDR2 YSYEKL. This CDR3 has 15 amino acids. This CDR3 is CASSQAPTGDYEQYF. The CDR3 DNA sequence: TGCGCCAGCAGCCAAGCCCCCACAGGGGATTACGAGCAGTACTTC.

Only a few counts were recorded for this clone. The V and J genes are TRBV10-3 and TRBJ1-4; maybe TRBD1 (6 bases). The CDR3 is 14 amino acids. Trimming cost V 10 bases and J 8 bases, with 20 bases left between them. Germline CDR1 and CDR2: ENHRY and SYGVKD. The DNA of the CDR3 is TGTGCCACGGGGGACGGGGGGGCGGAAGAAAAACTGTTTTTT. The encoded protein is CATGDGGAEEKLFF.

This chain connects TRBV6-1 to TRBJ2-7; tentatively, D is TRBD1 or TRBD2 (6 bases each). V was cut by 2 bases and J by 12 bases, with 11 bases left in between. CDR1 and CDR2 (germline): MNHNS, SASEGT. CDR3 size: 11 residues. The CDR3 DNA reads TGTGCCAGCAGTGAAAAGGGGGGAACGTACTTC. Translating gives CASSEKGGTYF.

This rearrangement joins TRBV5-4 to TRBJ2-1; D possibly uses TRBD1 or TRBD2 (6 bases each). The V end was cut by 0 bases, the J end by 6 bases, with 22 bases between. This CDR3 comprises 18 residues. CDR1 is SGHNT, CDR2 YYREEE, per germline (reference sequence). In nucleotides, the CDR3 is TGTGCCAGCAGCTTGGCCGGTAGAGGGGGGCGACTCCTCAATGAGCAGTTCTTC. It codes for CASSLAGRGGRLLNEQFF.

The chain uses TRBV5-1 and TRBJ2-7, with D perhaps TRBD1 (6 bases). V gave up 9 bases and J gave up 0 bases, with 16 bases separating them. CDR1 is SGHRS and CDR2 is YFSETQ in the germline V gene. The CDR3 totals 14 residues. The CDR3, as DNA: TGCGCCAACAGACCCAGGGGCTTCTCCTACGAGCAGTACTTC. This sequence encodes CANRPRGFSYEQYF.

CDR3 amino acids: CASSSSSGVAGYEQYF. The CDR3 nucleotides read TGTGCCAGCAGCTCGTCCTCAGGCGTGGCTGGCTACGAGCAGTACTTC. The V and J genes are TRBV7-2 and TRBJ2-7; D ambiguous. The germline V gene has CDR1 SGHTA and CDR2 FQGNSA. The CDR3 has 16 amino acids. V shed 4 bases and J shed 3 bases, with 19 bases lying between them.

In its sample, this clone was seen a few times. J is TRBJ1-1 and V is TRBV29-1, with TRBD1 matching 7 bases. The trim removed 6 bases at V and 7 bases at J, leaving 5 bases unmatched. This CDR3 has 11 amino acids. Germline lookup yields CDR1 SQVTM and CDR2 ANQGSEA. CDR3 protein: CSVKGQYEAFF. CDR3 nucleotides: TGCAGCGTCAAGGGACAGTATGAAGCTTTCTTT.

Only a few counts were recorded for this clone. This rearrangement joins TRBV6-1 to TRBJ2-3; 7 positions match TRBD2. CDR3 length equals 15 residues. The V gene end was trimmed by 6 bases and the J gene end by 2 bases; junction bases not matched to a gene: 8. CDR1 is MNHNS, CDR2 SASEGT, per germline. The CDR3 DNA sequence: TGTGCCAGCAGAACAAGCGGGGTCAACACAGATACGCAGTATTTT. As protein: CASRTSGVNTDTQYF.

This rearrangement joins TRBV7-2 to TRBJ1-3; D possibly corresponds to TRBD1 (6 bases). Trimming took off 4 bases at V and 0 bases at J, with 13 bases between the two ends. CDR1 is SGHTA and CDR2 is FQGNSA in the germline V gene. The CDR3 covers 16 residues. CDR3 residues: CASSSTGSLSGNTIYF. The DNA of the CDR3 is TGTGCCAGCAGCTCGACAGGATCCCTCTCTGGAAACACCATATATTTT.

The chain carries TRBV11-3 and TRBJ2-7, with 7 bases lining up with TRBD2. The CDR3 runs 15 residues. The V gene's germline CDR1 is SGHNT and CDR2 YENEEA. V shed 2 bases, J shed 0 bases, and the junction held 4 bases outside the gene matches. The CDR3: CASSLMGGSSYEQYF. The CDR3 nucleotides read TGTGCCAGCAGCTTAATGGGCGGGAGCTCCTACGAGCAGTACTTC. The full variable domain, completed using reference TRBV11-3 and TRBJ2-7, is EAGVVQSPRYKIIEKKQPVAFWCNPISGHNTLYWYLQNLGQGPELLIRYENEEAVDDSQLPKDRFSAERLKGVDSTLKIQPAELGDSAVYLCASSLMGGSSYEQYFGPGTRLTVT.